A single sample is the source of the 20 T cell receptor beta chains below, sequenced in a study of CD8 T cells in ankylosing spondylitis. Each CDR3 protein is one row after TCRdb ran MiXCR on the 5' RACE reads. The repertoire consists of some 840,000 distinct CDR3 sequences, with 10% to 15% occurring once and the leading ten covering 0.51%. Broader study findings: Within ankylosing spondylitis blood, a TCR beta motif made up of seven or eight highly homologous variants appeared to be characteristic.

For these TCRs, the target antigens are not known. Source material: blood, either unsorted or a sorted T cell fraction (not recorded which). The receptor set was obtained from a male donor with ankylosing spondylitis.

At least ten counts were recorded for this clonotype. The chain is built from TRBV20-1 and TRBJ2-3; 10 positions agree with TRBD2. V lost 3 bases, J lost 2 bases, and 8 bases stayed unmatched. The CDR3 has 16 residues. CDR1 is DFQATT and CDR2 is SNEGSKA in the germline V gene (reference sequence). The CDR3 is CSASLLSGGATDTQYF. The CDR3 coding sequence is TGCAGTGCTAGTTTACTAAGCGGGGGGGCCACAGATACGCAGTATTTT.

This clonotype came up a few times. This chain joins TRBV18 and TRBJ1-1; D is possibly TRBD1 (6 bases). CDR3 size: 12 residues. The V and J ends lost 2 bases and 9 bases respectively, with 10 bases between them. CDR1 and CDR2 (germline): KGHSH, LQKENI. The CDR3 sequence is CASSPADRQAFF. In nucleotides, the CDR3 is TGTGCCAGCTCACCAGCCGACAGGCAAGCTTTCTTT.

This clonotype was recorded a few times. The chain combines TRBV6-1 with TRBJ1-1, with 8 bases identical to TRBD1. V lost 7 bases, J lost 4 bases, and 5 bases stayed unmatched. The CDR3 loop spans 13 amino acids. The germline V gene encodes CDR1 MNHNS and CDR2 SASEGT. The CDR3 protein is CASKRQGTTEAFF. CDR3 sequence (DNA): TGTGCCAGCAAGAGACAGGGGACCACTGAAGCTTTCTTT.

This clonotype was found a few times. The gene calls are TRBV20-1 and TRBJ2-5, with 9 bases lining up with TRBD2. The CDR3 consists of 13 residues. From germline, CDR1 is DFQATT and CDR2 SNEGSKA (reference sequence). With V trimmed by 7 bases and J by 5 bases, 8 bases remained unmatched. DNA for the CDR3: TGCAGTGTCAAGAAGGCGGGAGGGGAGACCCAGTACTTC. It encodes CSVKKAGGETQYF.

This clonotype was counted a few times. The chain has TRBV20-1 and TRBJ2-5; no clear D. V lost 7 bases and J 0 bases, leaving 15 bases between the germline ends. The CDR3 spans 14 residues. From germline, CDR1 is DFQATT and CDR2 SNEGSKA (reference sequence). Written as DNA, the CDR3 is TGCAGTGATTCCTGGGCCTCGTACCAAGAGACCCAGTACTTC. It encodes CSDSWASYQETQYF.

The gene calls are TRBV7-2 and TRBJ1-1, with D possibly matching TRBD1 (5 bases). With 7 bases removed from V and 0 bases from J, the gap between germline ends came to 15 bases. The CDR3 totals 15 residues. Germline CDR1 is SGHTA and CDR2 is FQGNSA. CDR3 loop: CASNPPGRMNTEAFF. The CDR3 region has the DNA TGTGCCAGCAATCCTCCGGGACGGATGAACACTGAAGCTTTCTTT.

This clonotype showed up many times. V is TRBV12-3 or TRBV12-4 and J is TRBJ1-2; TRBD1 matches 8 bases. With 3 bases clipped from V and 8 bases from J, the junction kept 5 bases outside the gene matches. This CDR3 has 13 amino acids. Here the CDR3 DNA reads TGTGCCAGCAGTTTTTCCAGGGGGCGAGGCTACACCTTC. As protein: CASSFSRGRGYTF.

This clonotype was recorded at least ten times. The V gene is TRBV7-9, the J gene TRBJ1-4, with D unclear. The CDR3 length is 13 residues. With 2 bases removed from V and 10 bases from J, the gap between germline ends came to 11 bases. The germline V gene encodes CDR1 SEHNR and CDR2 FQNEAQ (reference sequence). For the CDR3, the DNA is TGTGCCAGCAGCTTAAGGGCCGAGGGAAAACTGTTTTTT. It yields the protein CASSLRAEGKLFF.

The rearrangement joins TRBV4-2 to TRBJ2-5; the match to TRBD2 covers 9 bases. The junction had 5 bases not matched to a gene; V was cut back by 3 bases and J by 0 bases. The CDR3 contains 16 residues. Germline V lookup: CDR1 LGHNA, CDR2 YNFKEQ. CDR3 loop: CASSQGGGAYQETQYF. CDR3 coding DNA: TGTGCCAGCAGCCAGGGCGGGGGGGCGTACCAAGAGACCCAGTACTTC.

This clonotype was seen many times. Here the CDR3 DNA reads TGTGCCATCCGACAGGGGAATCAGCCCCAGCATTTT. Translating gives CAIRQGNQPQHF. This chain links TRBV10-3 with TRBJ1-5; 8 nucleotides align to TRBD1. V shed 8 bases and J 4 bases; nucleotides not matched to a gene: 1. The CDR3 extends over 12 amino acids. Germline V gene lookup returns CDR1 ENHRY and CDR2 SYGVKD.

This clonotype was found a few times. The chain joins TRBV3-1 to TRBJ2-5, with 8 bases matching TRBD2. The germline V gene has CDR1 LGHDT and CDR2 YNNKEL (reference sequence). The CDR3 runs to 15 residues. Germline trimming cut 4 bases from V and 9 bases from J; bases unmatched to any gene: 13. The CDR3 loop is CASSPQAGEGVSQYF. The DNA of the CDR3 is TGTGCCAGCAGCCCCCAAGCGGGGGAGGGGGTTTCCCAGTACTTC.

The genes are TRBV6-5 and TRBJ1-1; no reliable D call. V was clipped by 8 bases and J by 3 bases, with 13 bases between them. CDR1 is MNHEY and CDR2 is SVGAGI in the germline V gene. The CDR3 runs 13 residues. CDR3 loop: CASGGLEYTEAFF. DNA for the CDR3: TGTGCCAGCGGAGGGTTAGAATACACTGAAGCTTTCTTT.

This clonotype has a handful of counts. The chain uses TRBV20-1 and TRBJ2-7, with D perhaps matching TRBD1 or TRBD2 (5 bases each). The V gene's germline CDR1 is DFQATT and CDR2 SNEGSKA (reference sequence). The CDR3 runs 13 residues. The V and J ends lost 5 bases and 2 bases respectively, with 13 bases between them. The CDR3 coding sequence is TGCAGTGCTTGGGACGGAGTGGCCTACGAGCAGTACTTC. Translating gives CSAWDGVAYEQYF.

There are many counts of this clonotype. This rearrangement joins TRBV20-1 to TRBJ1-3; TRBD1 might be the D (5 bases). V lost 3 bases and J lost 0, with 9 bases in between. The CDR3 totals 14 residues. CDR1 and CDR2 from the germline V gene are DFQATT and SNEGSKA (reference sequence). The CDR3 protein is CSARAGSSGNTIYF. The CDR3, as DNA: TGCAGTGCTAGGGCAGGGAGCTCTGGAAACACCATATATTTT.

This clonotype showed up many times. This rearrangement joins TRBV20-1 to TRBJ1-1, with D possibly TRBD1 on 6 matching bases. CDR3 length: 13 amino acids. Germline V gives CDR1 DFQATT, CDR2 SNEGSKA (reference sequence). Trimming left V 3 bases short and J 4 bases short, with 12 bases between. The CDR3 here is CSASIRGLTEAFF. The CDR3, as DNA: TGCAGTGCTAGCATCCGGGGGCTCACTGAAGCTTTCTTT.

This clonotype has a handful of counts. This CDR3 reads CAISVGSKNYGYTF. As DNA, the CDR3 is TGTGCCATCAGTGTGGGCAGTAAGAACTATGGCTACACCTTC. The chain recombines TRBV10-3 with TRBJ1-2; D uncertain. The CDR3 has 14 amino acids. Germline V CDR1 and CDR2: ENHRY, SYGVKD. Trimming took off 4 bases at V and 2 bases at J, with 11 bases between the two ends.

This clonotype was found many times. The rearrangement uses TRBV7-2 and TRBJ1-2, with a tentative D call TRBD1 (5 bases). This CDR3 comprises 14 residues. Germline assignment: CDR1 SGHTA and CDR2 FQGNSA. Trimming removed 4 bases from V and 4 bases from J, with 13 bases in between. CDR3 DNA: TGTGCCAGCAGCTCCCGGGACGGGACCTATGGCTACACCTTC. This codes for CASSSRDGTYGYTF.

This clonotype was seen a few times. This chain connects TRBV10-2 to TRBJ1-6; possibly TRBD1 for D (5 bases). CDR3 size: 17 residues. The ends were cut back, 0 bases at V and 0 bases at J, with 9 bases in the middle. Germline CDR1 and CDR2: WSHSY and SAAADI. The DNA of the CDR3 is TGCGCCAGCAGTGAGTCGAGTGGACACTCCTATAATTCACCCCTCCACTTT. It translates to CASSESSGHSYNSPLHF.

This clonotype was picked up a small number of times. The chain uses TRBV20-1 and TRBJ1-4; TRBD1 is a possible D gene (6 bases). V lost 4 bases and J 5 bases, leaving 11 bases between the germline ends. This CDR3 spans 13 amino acids. In germline, CDR1 is DFQATT, CDR2 SNEGSKA (reference sequence). The CDR3 sequence: CSAKTGINEKLFF. CDR3 in DNA: TGCAGTGCTAAGACAGGAATCAATGAAAAACTGTTTTTT.

This clonotype has a handful of counts. The V gene is TRBV11-2, the J gene TRBJ2-1, with 13 bases matching TRBD2. The CDR3 has 19 residues. V was pared by 5 bases and J by 1 base, with 11 bases of the junction left unmatched. Germline values: CDR1 SGHAT, CDR2 FQNNGV. DNA for the CDR3: TGTGCCAGCAGCCTATTCCGACTAGCGGGAGGTTCGTCCTACAATGAGCAGTTCTTC. It yields the protein CASSLFRLAGGSSYNEQFF.